This T cell receptor beta chain comes out of a study of blood T cell repertoires in COVID-19. Across the whole study: Samples came from the United States, Italy and Spain, spanning acute and convalescent COVID-19.

The V and J ends lost 4 bases and 1 base, in that order; junction bases with no gene match: 17. CDR3 size: 19 residues. Germline V gives CDR1 MDHEN, CDR2 SYDVKM. Participant ages covered roughly 18 to 90 years across 24 US areas. Assignment of participants to cohorts was predicated upon participant-reported clinical history. Shortly before study entry, within 2 weeks, exposed participants had met a COVID-19 case. The count of this clone is one. Here immunoSEQ multiplex PCR was the method, and the copy in TCRdb shows in-frame clones only, minus some. The sample lists about 180,000 clones, 60% to 80% occurring once.

The sample was PBMCs or T cells enriched from blood (not recorded which). The rearrangement uses TRBV28 and TRBJ2-3; 7 positions match TRBD2. The sequence was obtained from a man aged 60-69 years who had been exposed to COVID-19. As DNA, the CDR3 is TGTGCCAGCAGTTCCTCGGGACTACTCCAAACAGTACGCACAGATACGCAGTATTTT. Residues: CASSSSGLLQTVRTDTQYF.